The text below deals with one TCR beta chain. Its antigen is still unknown. The record originates from a study of T cell repertoires in cytomegalovirus infection. General study points: Cumulative frequency (of public TCR beta family members) identified carriers of CMV plus the relevant HLA.

Using its own MiXCR run on the reads, TCRdb lists one record per CDR3 protein. The sample has roughly 200,000 distinct CDR3 sequences, about a sixth seen once. Specimen: CD8+ T cells from PBMCs. The receptor's source is a human donor in good health (CMV status not recorded). Some clones in this sample may be carry-over from other donors' samples.

This CDR3 is CASSDIGFGTNSYNEQFF. The CDR3 coding sequence is TGTGCCAGCAGTGATATAGGATTCGGGACTAACTCCTACAATGAGCAGTTCTTC. J is TRBJ2-1 and V is TRBV2, with 7 bases lining up with TRBD2. CDR1 and CDR2 from the germline V gene are SNHLY and FYNNEI. This CDR3 is 18 amino acids long. V shed 3 bases, J shed 0 bases, and the junction held 11 bases outside the gene matches.